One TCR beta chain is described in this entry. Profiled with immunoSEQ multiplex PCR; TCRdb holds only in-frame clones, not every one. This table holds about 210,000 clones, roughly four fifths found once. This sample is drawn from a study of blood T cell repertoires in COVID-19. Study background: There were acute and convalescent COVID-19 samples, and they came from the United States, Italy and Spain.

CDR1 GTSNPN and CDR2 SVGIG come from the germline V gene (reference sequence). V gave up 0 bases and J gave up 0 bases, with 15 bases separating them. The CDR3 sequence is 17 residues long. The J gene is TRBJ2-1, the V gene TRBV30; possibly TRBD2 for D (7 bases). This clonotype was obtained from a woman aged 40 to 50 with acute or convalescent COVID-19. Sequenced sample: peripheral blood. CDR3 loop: CAWSVDRGGTSYNEQFF. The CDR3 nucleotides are TGTGCCTGGAGTGTAGATAGGGGGGGGACCTCCTACAATGAGCAGTTCTTC.